Below are 29 T cell receptor beta chains sequenced from a single sample in a study of response to subunit inactivated influenza vaccine. TCRdb re-called the RT-PCR reads through MiXCR, storing one row per CDR3 protein. The repertoire holds roughly 670,000 distinct CDR3 sequences, with 14% as singletons. Sample: PBMCs from blood, taken around 15 days before vaccination. All receptors come from a man over 45 who received an inactivated influenza vaccine.

This clonotype showed up just a few times. This sequence joins TRBV27 and TRBJ1-2, with D uncertain. CDR1 is MNHEY, CDR2 SMNVEV, per germline (reference sequence). This CDR3 is 14 amino acids long. V lost 3 bases and J 2 bases, leaving 10 bases between the germline ends. This CDR3 reads CASSFRRANYGYTF. Here the CDR3 DNA reads TGTGCCAGCAGTTTCAGAAGGGCGAACTATGGCTACACCTTC.

Only a few counts were recorded for this clonotype. The chain employs TRBV11-2 and TRBJ2-2; 13 bases match TRBD2. This CDR3 has 21 amino acids. V lost 3 bases, J lost 5 bases, and 18 bases stayed unmatched. Germline CDR1 reads SGHAT; CDR2 reads FQNNGV. The CDR3 here is CASSFGAGRRTSGSRTGELFF. The CDR3 DNA sequence: TGTGCCAGCAGCTTTGGGGCGGGGCGACGGACTAGCGGGAGTAGGACCGGGGAGCTGTTTTTT.

The gene calls are TRBV30 and TRBJ2-1, with 11 bases lining up with TRBD1. The germline CDR1 and CDR2 sequences are GTSNPN and SVGIG (reference sequence). J was trimmed by 7 bases and V by 3 bases; bases with no gene match: 2. The CDR3 covers 13 residues. CDR3 coding DNA: TGTGCCTGGAGCCGGGACAGGGGGAATGAGCAGTTCTTC. Its translation: CAWSRDRGNEQFF.

This clonotype was counted only a few times. The chain links TRBV5-1 to TRBJ2-7, with TRBD1 matching over 9 bases. Germline CDR1 is SGHRS and CDR2 is YFSETQ. CDR3 length: 16 residues. Trimming removed 0 bases from V and 3 bases from J; junction bases left unmatched: 7. In nucleotides, the CDR3 is TGCGCCAGCAGCTTGGGAGCGGGACAGGGCGTCTACGAGCAGTACTTC. The encoded protein is CASSLGAGQGVYEQYF.

The rearrangement uses TRBV4-1 and TRBJ1-3, with D unresolved. The CDR3 is made up of 16 amino acids. CDR1 MGHRA and CDR2 YSYEKL come from the germline V gene. Trimming removed 0 bases from V and 4 bases from J, with 13 bases in between. The DNA for the CDR3 is TGCGCCAGCAGCCAAGATAGCAAGGGAATCGGAAACACCATATATTTT. This encodes CASSQDSKGIGNTIYF.

The sample holds a few counts of this clonotype. This chain links TRBV6-5 with TRBJ1-1; a weak D match, TRBD1 (5 bases). The V and J ends lost 2 bases and 5 bases respectively, with 12 bases between them. This CDR3 is built from 14 residues. Looked up from germline, CDR1 is MNHEY and CDR2 is SVGAGI. CDR3 coding DNA: TGTGCCAGCAGTTACGGGTGGGGCGCGACTGAAGCTTTCTTT. This gives the protein CASSYGWGATEAFF.

This clonotype was counted only a few times. The chain carries TRBV18 and TRBJ2-2; D not resolved. Per the germline V gene, CDR1 is KGHSH and CDR2 is LQKENI. The CDR3 sequence is 17 residues long. V was clipped by 5 bases and J by 3 bases, with 19 bases between them. As DNA, the CDR3 is TGTGCCAGCTCAGCCACGGCCAGTAAACTTCACACCGGGGAGCTGTTTTTT. Its protein product is CASSATASKLHTGELFF. Variable domain in full (rest from reference TRBV18 and TRBJ2-2): NAGVMQNPRHLVRRRGQEARLRCSPMKGHSHVYWYRQLPEEGLKFMVYLQKENIIDESGMPKERFSAEFPKEGPSILRIQQVVRGDSAAYFCASSATASKLHTGELFFGEGSRLTVL.

This clonotype was seen many times. The genes are TRBV4-1 and TRBJ1-2; no definite D call. CDR3 length: 15 amino acids. V lost 0 bases and J lost 4, with 12 bases in between. CDR1 is MGHRA, CDR2 YSYEKL, per germline. The DNA of the CDR3 is TGCGCCAGCAGCCAAGAGCCGGACTGGTCCTATGGCTACACCTTC. Protein product: CASSQEPDWSYGYTF.

In the case of this clonotype: At one of its ends the junction is not consistent with the germline gene, which may arise from a read error. The V gene is TRBV5-1, the J gene TRBJ2-2; 7 bases are a match to TRBD1. The CDR3 covers 15 residues. Germline loops: CDR1 SGHRS, CDR2 YFSETQ. CDR3 nucleotides: TGCGCCAGCAGATTGGGACAGATAAACACCGGGGAGCTGTTTTTT. Translation: CASRLGQINTGELFF.

This clonotype was detected ten times or more. V usage is TRBV11-2 and J usage is TRBJ1-1; a weak D match, TRBD1 (5 bases). The CDR3 is 15 residues long. Trimming left V 0 bases short and J 0 bases short, with 8 bases between. Germline-derived CDR1 and CDR2 are SGHAT and FQNNGV. The chain's CDR3 is CASSLEGLMNTEAFF. The CDR3 nucleotides are TGTGCCAGCAGCTTAGAGGGGCTGATGAACACTGAAGCTTTCTTT.

This clonotype was picked up a small number of times. The V and J genes are TRBV14 and TRBJ2-7; 13 bases map to TRBD2. Germline CDR1 and CDR2: SGHDN and FVKESK. Losses at the gene ends were 5 bases for V and 7 bases for J; bases not matched to a gene: 8. There are 15 residues in the CDR3. DNA of the CDR3: TGTGCCAGCAGCGCTGTACGGACTAGCGGGGGAGAGCAGTACTTC. Its protein is CASSAVRTSGGEQYF.

The sample holds a few counts of this clonotype. The chain is built from TRBV3-1 and TRBJ2-5; TRBD1 is a possible D gene (6 bases). The CDR3 consists of 13 residues. Trimming removed 4 bases at V and 6 bases at J, with 12 bases between. Per germline, CDR1 LGHDT and CDR2 YNNKEL (reference sequence). The CDR3 protein is CASSPGVGKTQYF. CDR3 in DNA: TGTGCCAGCAGCCCAGGGGTAGGAAAGACCCAGTACTTC.

The rearrangement links TRBV20-1 to TRBJ2-6; 11 bases line up with TRBD1. There are 15 residues in the CDR3. The germline V gene has CDR1 DFQATT and CDR2 SNEGSKA (reference sequence). Germline trimming cut 8 bases from V and 2 bases from J; bases unmatched to any gene: 5. As DNA, the CDR3 is TGCAGTTTGGGACAGGGGGGACCTGGGGCCAACGTCCTGACTTTC. Translating it yields CSLGQGGPGANVLTF.

Here the CDR3 DNA reads TGTGCCAGCAGCTCGGGACTAGCGGGCTCCTACGAGCAGTACTTC. It encodes CASSSGLAGSYEQYF. This sequence joins TRBV7-8 and TRBJ2-7, with TRBD2 matching 12 bases. This CDR3 contains 15 residues. The J segment lost 0 bases and the V segment lost 4 bases, leaving 1 base of the junction unmatched. CDR1 is SGHVS and CDR2 is FQNEAQ in the germline V gene.

This clonotype turned up a few times. V is TRBV7-8 and J is TRBJ2-1, with 10 bases fitting TRBD1. Germline CDR1 reads SGHVS; CDR2 reads FQNEAQ. The CDR3 is made up of 16 amino acids. Trimming removed 3 bases from V and 3 bases from J; junction bases left unmatched: 5. For the CDR3, the DNA is TGTGCCAGCAGCTTTTGGACAGGGGGTAGCTACAATGAGCAGTTCTTC. Encoded protein: CASSFWTGGSYNEQFF.

This clonotype was observed a few times. The genes are TRBV20-1 and TRBJ2-3, with D tentatively TRBD2 (5 bases). There are 14 residues in the CDR3. Per the germline V gene, CDR1 is DFQATT and CDR2 is SNEGSKA (reference sequence). V lost 3 bases and J lost 2, with 12 bases in between. The CDR3 loop reads CSASRLPLTDTQYF. The DNA of the CDR3 is TGCAGTGCTAGTAGACTACCACTCACAGATACGCAGTATTTT.

The rearrangement joins TRBV20-1 to TRBJ2-1, with 7 bases lining up with TRBD2. V lost 0 bases, J lost 3 bases, and 11 bases stayed unmatched. This CDR3 is 17 amino acids long. Germline assignment: CDR1 DFQATT and CDR2 SNEGSKA (reference sequence). CDR3: CSARDLLGLGGYNEQFF. CDR3 nucleotide sequence: TGCAGTGCTAGAGATCTCCTCGGACTAGGCGGCTACAATGAGCAGTTCTTC.

The chain recombines TRBV6-2 or TRBV6-3 with TRBJ2-4; 8 bases are shared with TRBD1. The J segment lost 6 bases and the V segment lost 0 bases, leaving 7 bases of the junction unmatched. CDR3 size: 16 residues. The germline V gene has CDR1 MNHEY and CDR2 SVGEGT. CDR3 loop: CASSYSWTGSRNIQYF. The CDR3, as DNA: TGTGCCAGCAGTTACTCTTGGACAGGGTCGAGAAACATTCAGTACTTC.

The chain couples TRBV12-3 or TRBV12-4 to TRBJ2-2; TRBD2 agrees at 7 bases. Germline trimming cut 2 bases from V and 6 bases from J; bases unmatched to any gene: 0. The CDR3 is 13 residues long. CDR3 loop: CASSLRGAGELFF. CDR3 DNA: TGTGCCAGCAGTTTACGGGGGGCCGGGGAGCTGTTTTTT.

The chain joins TRBV7-8 to TRBJ1-4; D remains unclear. This CDR3 is 17 amino acids long. Germline V gives CDR1 SGHVS, CDR2 FQNEAQ. The ends were cut back, 3 bases at V and 3 bases at J, with 17 bases in the middle. CDR3 sequence (DNA): TGTGCCAGCAGCTTTTCACTGAGACTCGAGGCTAATGAAAAACTGTTTTTT. As protein: CASSFSLRLEANEKLFF.

Note on this clonotype: One end of the junction is discordant with germline, which a read error may explain. The chain is built from TRBV27 and TRBJ2-5; D possibly uses TRBD1 or TRBD2 (6 bases each). This CDR3 region has 15 residues. In germline, CDR1 is MNHEY, CDR2 SMNVEV (reference sequence). Written as DNA, the CDR3 is TGTGCCAGCAGTCGCCAGACAGGTCCCCGGGAGACCCAGTGCTTC. Residues: CASSRQTGPRETQCF.

This sequence joins TRBV20-1 and TRBJ2-5; 7 positions match TRBD2. Germline CDR1 reads DFQATT; CDR2 reads SNEGSKA (reference sequence). The length of the CDR3 is 15 residues. Trimming removed 2 bases from V and 5 bases from J; junction bases left unmatched: 11. The CDR3 sequence: CSARSGYGEGETQYF. Here the CDR3 DNA reads TGCAGTGCTAGATCTGGGTATGGGGAGGGCGAGACCCAGTACTTC.

This clonotype was seen at least ten times. J is TRBJ2-1 and V is TRBV29-1; 7 nucleotides line up with TRBD2. CDR3 length: 16 residues. Germline trimming cut 4 bases from V and 7 bases from J; bases unmatched to any gene: 16. Germline CDR1 reads SQVTM; CDR2 reads ANQGSEA. CDR3 residues: CSVVVGGYLYNNEQFF. The DNA for the CDR3 is TGCAGCGTTGTGGTGGGGGGGTACCTCTACAATAATGAGCAGTTCTTC.

In its sample, this clonotype was seen once. The chain links TRBV6-1 to TRBJ2-6; a weak D match, TRBD1 (6 bases). The V gene lost 6 bases and the J gene lost 0 bases, with 12 bases spanning the gap. The CDR3 totals 16 residues. The V gene's germline CDR1 is MNHNS and CDR2 SASEGT. The CDR3 bases are TGTGCCAGCAGCCCGGACAGTTTCTCTGGGGCCAACGTCCTGACTTTC. The encoded protein is CASSPDSFSGANVLTF.

In its sample, this clonotype was seen a few times. The rearrangement joins TRBV4-2 to TRBJ1-1; D not resolved. The CDR3 covers 17 residues. V dropped 0 bases and J dropped 6 bases, with 20 bases sitting between them. Germline-derived CDR1 and CDR2 are LGHNA and YNFKEQ. For the CDR3, the DNA is TGTGCCAGCAGCCAAGATGGTGCTGGTCTCATGGCTGCTGAAGCTTTCTTT. This codes for CASSQDGAGLMAAEAFF.

In its sample, this clonotype was seen a few times. The chain employs TRBV20-1 and TRBJ1-4; 7 nucleotides match TRBD1. V was pared by 6 bases and J by 4 bases, with 8 bases of the junction left unmatched. The CDR3 consists of 14 residues. The germline V gene has CDR1 DFQATT and CDR2 SNEGSKA (reference sequence). The CDR3 DNA is TGCAGTGCCAGATACGGGACAGATAATGAAAAACTGTTTTTT. Translated, it gives CSARYGTDNEKLFF.

This chain uses TRBV6-1 with TRBJ2-3; TRBD1 aligns across 8 bases. The CDR3 runs to 16 residues. From germline, CDR1 is MNHNS and CDR2 SASEGT. The V segment lost 5 bases and the J segment 2 bases; nucleotides outside the gene matches: 9. As DNA, the CDR3 is TGTGCCAGCAGTAAAGGACAGGGCCGTTTCACAGATACGCAGTATTTT. It encodes CASSKGQGRFTDTQYF.

The sample holds many counts of this clonotype. V and J are TRBV12-3 or TRBV12-4 and TRBJ1-3; D is unresolved. Trimming left V 4 bases short and J 2 bases short, with 9 bases between. The CDR3 has 14 residues. CDR3 nucleotides: TGTGCCAGCAGTTCGGGCATTACTGGAAACACCATATATTTT. This codes for CASSSGITGNTIYF.

This clonotype was observed a few times. The chain joins TRBV28 to TRBJ2-5; TRBD1 matches 8 bases. CDR3 length equals 16 residues. CDR1 is MDHEN, CDR2 SYDVKM, per germline. V lost 5 bases to trimming and J lost 4 bases; unmatched junction nucleotides: 12. The CDR3 sequence: CASSMTGDLWAETQYF. Here the CDR3 DNA reads TGTGCCAGCAGTATGACAGGGGATTTGTGGGCAGAGACCCAGTACTTC.